This T cell receptor beta chain came from a study of blood T cell repertoires in COVID-19. The overall study: The origin of the acute and convalescent COVID-19 samples was the United States, Italy and Spain. T cells, B-cell-depleted T cells, or PBMCs provided the cDNA or gDNA that served as material.

Only in-frame clones appear in the TCRdb table, and some are missing; sequencing was by immunoSEQ multiplex PCR. The sample yields about 480,000 clones, around 89% seen once. V dropped 4 bases and J dropped 4 bases, with 10 bases sitting between them. Germline V gene lookup returns CDR1 MGHRA and CDR2 YSYEKL. The CDR3 is 13 amino acids. The V call is TRBV4-1, the J call TRBJ1-2, with D possibly being TRBD1 (6 bases). The sequencing input was peripheral blood. The clonotype was recovered from a woman in her twenties or thirties with acute or convalescent COVID-19. The CDR3, as DNA: TGCGCCAGCAGCCCACAGGGTACCTATGGCTACACCTTC. It codes for CASSPQGTYGYTF.